The present T cell receptor (beta chain) was sequenced within a study of T cells after yellow fever vaccination. Study-level findings and limits: Peaking on day 5 versus 15, the secondary response was faster but weaker. Clonotype sharing between CD4 and CD8 compartments was small. Among primary-vaccination clones, most reappeared after the booster, at roughly 96% for CD4 and 85% to 90% for CD8.

This CDR3 has 15 residues. CDR1 and CDR2 (germline): LGHDT, YNNKEL (reference sequence). V was shortened by 1 base and J by 3 bases, with 10 bases between the two germline ends. The authors made TCR cDNA by 5'RACE template switching, adding a universal primer site and UMIs. One entry per CDR3 protein, called by TCRdb with MiXCR from the 5' RACE reads. The sample contains 200,000 to 300,000 distinct CDR3 sequences, roughly 3.5% of which appear only once. At least ten counts were recorded for this clonotype. Its antigen is currently unknown. This clonotype was obtained from a man aged 18 to 30 who received the YFV17D yellow fever vaccine. The material sequenced was PBMCs, taken 15 days after the yellow fever booster vaccination. The chain recombines TRBV3-1 with TRBJ1-3; the D is unclear. The CDR3 is CASSQGQAFGNTIYF. The CDR3 bases are TGTGCCAGCAGCCAAGGGCAGGCTTTTGGAAACACCATATATTTT. Combining the CDR3 with reference TRBV3-1 and TRBJ1-3 gives the whole variable domain DTAVSQTPKYLVTQMGNDKSIKCEQNLGHDTMYWYKQDSKKFLKIMFSYNNKELIINETVPNRFSPKSPDKAHLNLHINSLELGDSAVYFCASSQGQAFGNTIYFGEGSWLTVV.